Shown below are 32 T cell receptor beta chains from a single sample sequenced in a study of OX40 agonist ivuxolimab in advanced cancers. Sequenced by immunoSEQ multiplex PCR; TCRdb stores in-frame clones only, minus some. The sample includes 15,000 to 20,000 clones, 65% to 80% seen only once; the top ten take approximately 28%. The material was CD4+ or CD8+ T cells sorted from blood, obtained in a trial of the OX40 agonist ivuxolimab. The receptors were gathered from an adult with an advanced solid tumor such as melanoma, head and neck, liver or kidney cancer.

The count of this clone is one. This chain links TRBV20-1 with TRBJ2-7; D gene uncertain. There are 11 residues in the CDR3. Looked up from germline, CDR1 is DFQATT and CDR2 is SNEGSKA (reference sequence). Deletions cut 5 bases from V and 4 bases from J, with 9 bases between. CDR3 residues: CSAGRLYEQYF. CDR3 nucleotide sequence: TGCAGTGCTGGCCGTTTATACGAGCAGTACTTC.

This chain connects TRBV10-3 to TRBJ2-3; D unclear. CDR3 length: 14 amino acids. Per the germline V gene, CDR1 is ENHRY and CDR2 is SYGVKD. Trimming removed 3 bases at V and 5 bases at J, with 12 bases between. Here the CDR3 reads CAISEGRPQDTQYF. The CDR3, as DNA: TGTGCCATCAGTGAAGGTAGGCCACAAGATACGCAGTATTTT.

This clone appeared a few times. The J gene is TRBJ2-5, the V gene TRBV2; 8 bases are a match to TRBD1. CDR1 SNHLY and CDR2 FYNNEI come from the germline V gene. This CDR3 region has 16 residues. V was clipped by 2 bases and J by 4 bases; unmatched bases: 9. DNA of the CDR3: TGTGCCAGCAGTGAAAGCACGGGCAGGGGGCTAGAGACCCAGTACTTC. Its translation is CASSESTGRGLETQYF. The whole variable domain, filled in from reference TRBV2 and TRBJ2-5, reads EPEVTQTPSHQVTQMGQEVILRCVPISNHLYFYWYRQILGQKVEFLVSFYNNEISEKSEIFDDQFSVERPDGSNFTLKIRSTKLEDSAMYFCASSESTGRGLETQYFGPGTRLLVL.

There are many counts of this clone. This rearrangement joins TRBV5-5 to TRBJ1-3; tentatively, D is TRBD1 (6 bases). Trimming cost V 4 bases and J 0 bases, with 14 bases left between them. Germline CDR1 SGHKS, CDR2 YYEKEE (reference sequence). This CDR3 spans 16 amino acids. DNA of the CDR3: TGTGCCAGCAGCGGGGGGGACACAGACTCTGGAAACACCATATATTTT. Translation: CASSGGDTDSGNTIYF.

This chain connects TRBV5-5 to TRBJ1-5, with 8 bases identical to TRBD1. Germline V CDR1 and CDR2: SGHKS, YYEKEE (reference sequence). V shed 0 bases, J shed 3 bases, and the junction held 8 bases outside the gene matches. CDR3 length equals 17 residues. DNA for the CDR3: TGTGCCAGCAGCTTGGGGTGGACAGGGTCCTCCAATCAGCCCCAGCATTTT. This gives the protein CASSLGWTGSSNQPQHF.

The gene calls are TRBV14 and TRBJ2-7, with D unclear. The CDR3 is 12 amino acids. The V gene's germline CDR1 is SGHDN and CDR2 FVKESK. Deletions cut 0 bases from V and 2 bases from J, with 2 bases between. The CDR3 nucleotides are TGTGCCAGCAGCCAAGATCCCTACGAGCAGTACTTC. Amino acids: CASSQDPYEQYF. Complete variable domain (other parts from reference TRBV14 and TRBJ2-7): EAGVTQFPSHSVIEKGQTVTLRCDPISGHDNLYWYRRVMGKEIKFLLHFVKESKQDESGMPNNRFLAERTGGTYSTLKVQPAELEDSGVYFCASSQDPYEQYFGPGTRLTVT.

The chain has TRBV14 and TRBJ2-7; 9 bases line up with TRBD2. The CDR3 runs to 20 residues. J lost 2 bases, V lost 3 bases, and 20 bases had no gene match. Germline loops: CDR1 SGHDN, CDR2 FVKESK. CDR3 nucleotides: TGTGCCAGCAGCCACCTCCTAGCGGGACTCTCTCAGCTGAGGCCCTACGAGCAGTACTTC. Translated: CASSHLLAGLSQLRPYEQYF.

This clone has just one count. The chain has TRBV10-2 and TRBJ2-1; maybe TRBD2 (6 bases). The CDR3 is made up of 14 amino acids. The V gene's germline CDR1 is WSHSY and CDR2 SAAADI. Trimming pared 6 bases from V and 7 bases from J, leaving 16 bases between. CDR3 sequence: CASSEPGTRNEQFF. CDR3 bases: TGCGCCAGCAGCGAACCCGGGACTCGAAATGAGCAGTTCTTC.

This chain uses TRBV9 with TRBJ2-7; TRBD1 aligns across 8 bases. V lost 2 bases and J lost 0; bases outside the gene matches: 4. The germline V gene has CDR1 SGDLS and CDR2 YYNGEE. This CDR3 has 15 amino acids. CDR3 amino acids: CASSVGTGVSYEQYF. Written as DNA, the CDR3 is TGTGCCAGCAGCGTGGGGACAGGTGTCTCCTACGAGCAGTACTTC.

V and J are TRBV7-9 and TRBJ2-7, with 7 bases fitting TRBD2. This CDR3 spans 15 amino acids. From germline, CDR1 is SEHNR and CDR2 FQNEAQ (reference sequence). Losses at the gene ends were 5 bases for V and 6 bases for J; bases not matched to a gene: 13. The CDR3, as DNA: TGTGCCAGCAGCGGAGAGAGCGGGATTTGGGGCGAGCAGTACTTC. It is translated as CASSGESGIWGEQYF. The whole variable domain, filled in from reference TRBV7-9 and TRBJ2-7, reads DTGVSQNPRHKITKRGQNVTFRCDPISEHNRLYWYRQTLGQGPEFLTYFQNEAQLEKSRLLSDRFSAERPKGSFSTLEIQRTEQGDSAMYLCASSGESGIWGEQYFGPGTRLTVT.

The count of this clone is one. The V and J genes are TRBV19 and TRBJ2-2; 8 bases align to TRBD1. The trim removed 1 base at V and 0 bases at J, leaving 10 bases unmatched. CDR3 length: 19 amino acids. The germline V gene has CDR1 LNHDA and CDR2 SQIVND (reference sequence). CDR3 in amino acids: CASSIGGISDRANTGELFF. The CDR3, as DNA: TGTGCCAGTAGTATAGGGGGTATTTCGGACAGGGCGAACACCGGGGAGCTGTTTTTT.

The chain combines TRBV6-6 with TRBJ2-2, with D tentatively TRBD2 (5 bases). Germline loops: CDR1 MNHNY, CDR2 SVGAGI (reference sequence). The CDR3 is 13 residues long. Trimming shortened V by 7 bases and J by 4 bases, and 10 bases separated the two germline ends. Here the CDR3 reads CASTPGGTGELFF. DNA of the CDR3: TGTGCCAGCACCCCCGGAGGCACCGGGGAGCTGTTTTTT.

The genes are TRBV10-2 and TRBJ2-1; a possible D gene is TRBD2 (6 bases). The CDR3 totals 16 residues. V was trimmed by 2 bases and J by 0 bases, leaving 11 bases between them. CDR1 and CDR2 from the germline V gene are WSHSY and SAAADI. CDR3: CASSEPPGLSYNEQFF. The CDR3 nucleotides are TGCGCCAGCAGTGAGCCCCCGGGACTCTCCTACAATGAGCAGTTCTTC.

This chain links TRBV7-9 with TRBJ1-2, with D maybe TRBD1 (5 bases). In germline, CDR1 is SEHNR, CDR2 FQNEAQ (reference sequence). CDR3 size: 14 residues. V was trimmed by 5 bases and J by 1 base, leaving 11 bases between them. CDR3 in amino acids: CASSQMTDNYGYTF. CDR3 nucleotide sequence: TGTGCCAGCAGCCAGATGACAGATAACTATGGCTACACCTTC.

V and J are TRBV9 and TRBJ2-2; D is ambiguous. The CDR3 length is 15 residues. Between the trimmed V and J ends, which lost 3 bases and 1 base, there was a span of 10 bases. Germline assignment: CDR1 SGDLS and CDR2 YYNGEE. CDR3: CASSAEIGNTGELFF. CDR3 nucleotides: TGTGCCAGCAGCGCCGAGATAGGGAACACCGGGGAGCTGTTTTTT. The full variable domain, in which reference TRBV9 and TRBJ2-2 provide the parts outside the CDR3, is DSGVTQTPKHLITATGQRVTLRCSPRSGDLSVYWYQQSLDQGLQFLIQYYNGEERAKGNILERFSAQQFPDLHSELNLSSLELGDSALYFCASSAEIGNTGELFFGEGSRLTVL.

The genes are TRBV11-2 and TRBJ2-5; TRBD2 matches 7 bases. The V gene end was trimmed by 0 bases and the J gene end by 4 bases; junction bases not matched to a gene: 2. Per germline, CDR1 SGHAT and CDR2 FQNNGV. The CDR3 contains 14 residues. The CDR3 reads CASSLESGGETQYF. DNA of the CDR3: TGTGCCAGCAGCTTAGAATCGGGGGGAGAGACCCAGTACTTC.

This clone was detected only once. In DNA, the CDR3 is TGTGCCAGCAGCTTATCAGCGGGAGCGACGGAGCTGTTTTTT. Protein: CASSLSAGATELFF. The chain employs TRBV7-3 and TRBJ2-2, with TRBD2 matching 8 bases. Germline lookup yields CDR1 SGHTA and CDR2 FQGTGA. The CDR3 covers 14 residues. Trimming removed 2 bases from V and 10 bases from J; junction bases left unmatched: 6.

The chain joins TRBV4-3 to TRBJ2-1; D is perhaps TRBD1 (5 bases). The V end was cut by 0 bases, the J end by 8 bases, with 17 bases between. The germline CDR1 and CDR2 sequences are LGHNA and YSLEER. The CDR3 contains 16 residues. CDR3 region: CASSQDPRQTRHEQFF. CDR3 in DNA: TGCGCCAGCAGCCAAGATCCGAGACAGACTCGCCATGAGCAGTTCTTC.

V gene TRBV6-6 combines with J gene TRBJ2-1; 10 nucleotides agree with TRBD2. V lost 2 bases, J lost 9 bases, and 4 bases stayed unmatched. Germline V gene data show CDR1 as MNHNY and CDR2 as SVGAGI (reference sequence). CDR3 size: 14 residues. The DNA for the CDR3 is TGTGCCAGCAGTTACCCGGGACTAGCGAGTGAGCAGTTCTTC. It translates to CASSYPGLASEQFF.

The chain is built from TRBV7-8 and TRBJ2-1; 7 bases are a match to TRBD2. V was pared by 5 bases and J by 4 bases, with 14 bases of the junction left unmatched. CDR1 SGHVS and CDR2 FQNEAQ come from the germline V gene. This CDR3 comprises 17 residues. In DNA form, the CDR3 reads TGTGCCAGCAGCCCAGAAGAAGGCCTAGCGGCTTACAATGAGCAGTTCTTC. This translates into CASSPEEGLAAYNEQFF.

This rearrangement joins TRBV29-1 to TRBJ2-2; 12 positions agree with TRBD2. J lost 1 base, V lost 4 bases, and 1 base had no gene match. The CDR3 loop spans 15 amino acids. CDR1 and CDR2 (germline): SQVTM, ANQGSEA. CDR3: CSVVLAGGNTGELFF. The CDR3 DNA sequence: TGCAGCGTTGTACTAGCGGGAGGGAACACCGGGGAGCTGTTTTTT.

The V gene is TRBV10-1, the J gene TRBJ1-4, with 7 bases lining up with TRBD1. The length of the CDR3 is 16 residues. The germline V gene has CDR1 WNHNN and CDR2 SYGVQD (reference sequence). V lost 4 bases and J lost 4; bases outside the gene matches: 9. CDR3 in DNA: TGCGCCAGCAGTGGAGGTTTACAGGGGCGTAATGAAAAACTGTTTTTT. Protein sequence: CASSGGLQGRNEKLFF.

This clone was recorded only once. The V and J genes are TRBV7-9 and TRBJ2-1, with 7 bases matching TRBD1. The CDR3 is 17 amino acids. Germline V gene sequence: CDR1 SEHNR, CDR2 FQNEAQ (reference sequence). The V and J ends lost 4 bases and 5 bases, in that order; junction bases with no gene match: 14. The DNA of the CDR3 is TGTGCCAGCAGCTCCAGAGAGGGGGCCCACCAAAACAATGAGCAGTTCTTC. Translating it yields CASSSREGAHQNNEQFF.

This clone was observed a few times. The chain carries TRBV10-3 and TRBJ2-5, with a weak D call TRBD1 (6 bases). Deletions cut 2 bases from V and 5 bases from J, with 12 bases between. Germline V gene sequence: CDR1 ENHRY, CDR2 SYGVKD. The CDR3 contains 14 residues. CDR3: CAISETGFRETQYF. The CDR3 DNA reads TGTGCCATCAGTGAGACAGGGTTCAGGGAGACCCAGTACTTC.

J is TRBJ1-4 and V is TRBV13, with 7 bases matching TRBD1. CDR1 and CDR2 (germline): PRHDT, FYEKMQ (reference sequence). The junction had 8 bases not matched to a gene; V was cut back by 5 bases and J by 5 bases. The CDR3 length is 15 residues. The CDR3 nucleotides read TGTGCCAGCAGCGGACGGGGACAGAAGAATGAAAAACTGTTTTTT. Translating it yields CASSGRGQKNEKLFF.

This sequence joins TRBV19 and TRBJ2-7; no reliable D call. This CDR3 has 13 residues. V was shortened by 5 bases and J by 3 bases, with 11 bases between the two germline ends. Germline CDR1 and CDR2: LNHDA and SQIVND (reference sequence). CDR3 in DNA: TGTGCCAGTAGTTACACACCGAACTACGAGCAGTACTTC. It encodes CASSYTPNYEQYF.

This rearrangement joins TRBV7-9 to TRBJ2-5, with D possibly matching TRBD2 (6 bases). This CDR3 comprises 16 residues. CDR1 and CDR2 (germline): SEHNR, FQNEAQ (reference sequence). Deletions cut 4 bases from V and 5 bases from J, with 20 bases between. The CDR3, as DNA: TGTGCCAGCAGCTCATTGGGAGGACTACTCAAGGAGACCCAGTACTTC. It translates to CASSSLGGLLKETQYF.

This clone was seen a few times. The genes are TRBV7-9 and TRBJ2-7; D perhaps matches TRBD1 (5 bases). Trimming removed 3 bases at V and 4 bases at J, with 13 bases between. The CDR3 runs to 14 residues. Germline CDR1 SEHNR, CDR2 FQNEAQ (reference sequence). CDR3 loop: CASSFLSGNYEQYF. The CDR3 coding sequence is TGTGCCAGCAGCTTCTTATCAGGGAATTACGAGCAGTACTTC.

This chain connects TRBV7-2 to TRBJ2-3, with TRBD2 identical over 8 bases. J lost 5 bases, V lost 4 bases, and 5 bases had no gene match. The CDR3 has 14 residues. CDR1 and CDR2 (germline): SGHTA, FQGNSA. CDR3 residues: CASSSLGGVDTQYF. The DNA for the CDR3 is TGTGCCAGCAGCTCACTCGGGGGGGTAGATACGCAGTATTTT. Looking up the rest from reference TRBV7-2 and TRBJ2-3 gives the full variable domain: GAGVSQSPSNKVTEKGKDVELRCDPISGHTALYWYRQSLGQGLEFLIYFQGNSAPDKSGLPSDRFSAERTGGSVSTLTIQRTQQEDSAVYLCASSSLGGVDTQYFGPGTRLTVL.

CDR3 coding DNA: TGTGCCAGCAGTGACTCCACAAAAACGGGACGGTTATACAATGAGCAGTTCTTC. It encodes CASSDSTKTGRLYNEQFF. The rearrangement joins TRBV6-4 to TRBJ2-1; D may correspond to TRBD1 or TRBD2 (5 bases each). The germline V gene encodes CDR1 MRHNA and CDR2 SNTAGT. V shed 0 bases and J shed 4 bases, with 19 bases lying between them. The CDR3 loop spans 18 amino acids.

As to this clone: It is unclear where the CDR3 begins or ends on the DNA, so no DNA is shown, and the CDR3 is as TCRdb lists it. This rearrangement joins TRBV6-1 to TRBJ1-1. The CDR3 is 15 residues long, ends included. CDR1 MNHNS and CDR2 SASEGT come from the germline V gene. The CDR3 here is CASILEGEGLAEAFF.

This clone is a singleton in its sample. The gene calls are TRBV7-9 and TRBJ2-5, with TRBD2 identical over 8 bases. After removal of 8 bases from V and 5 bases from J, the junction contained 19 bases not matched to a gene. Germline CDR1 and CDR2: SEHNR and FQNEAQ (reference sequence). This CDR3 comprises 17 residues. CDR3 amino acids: CASDLPGSGIRRETQYF. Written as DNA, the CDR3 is TGTGCCAGCGACCTCCCCGGTAGCGGGATTCGAAGGGAGACCCAGTACTTC.